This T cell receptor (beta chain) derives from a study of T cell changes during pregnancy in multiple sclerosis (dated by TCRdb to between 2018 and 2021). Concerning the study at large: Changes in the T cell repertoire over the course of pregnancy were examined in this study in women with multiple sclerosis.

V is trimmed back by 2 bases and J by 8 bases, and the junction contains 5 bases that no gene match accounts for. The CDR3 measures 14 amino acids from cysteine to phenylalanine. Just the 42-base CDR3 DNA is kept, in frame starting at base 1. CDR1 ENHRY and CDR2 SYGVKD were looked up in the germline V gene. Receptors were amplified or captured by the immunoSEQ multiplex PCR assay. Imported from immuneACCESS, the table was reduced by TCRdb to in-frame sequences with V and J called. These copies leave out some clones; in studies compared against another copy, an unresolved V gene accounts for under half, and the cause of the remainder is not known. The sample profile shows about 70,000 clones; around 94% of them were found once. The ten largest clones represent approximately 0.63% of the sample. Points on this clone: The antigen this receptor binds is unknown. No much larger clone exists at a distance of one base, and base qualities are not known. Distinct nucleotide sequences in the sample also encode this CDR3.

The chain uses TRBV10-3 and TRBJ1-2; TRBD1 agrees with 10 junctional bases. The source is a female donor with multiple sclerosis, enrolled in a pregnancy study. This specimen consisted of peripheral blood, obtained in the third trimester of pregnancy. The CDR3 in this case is CAISEQGQGEGYTF. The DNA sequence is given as TGTGCCATCAGTGAGCAAGGACAGGGGGAAGGCTACACCTTC.